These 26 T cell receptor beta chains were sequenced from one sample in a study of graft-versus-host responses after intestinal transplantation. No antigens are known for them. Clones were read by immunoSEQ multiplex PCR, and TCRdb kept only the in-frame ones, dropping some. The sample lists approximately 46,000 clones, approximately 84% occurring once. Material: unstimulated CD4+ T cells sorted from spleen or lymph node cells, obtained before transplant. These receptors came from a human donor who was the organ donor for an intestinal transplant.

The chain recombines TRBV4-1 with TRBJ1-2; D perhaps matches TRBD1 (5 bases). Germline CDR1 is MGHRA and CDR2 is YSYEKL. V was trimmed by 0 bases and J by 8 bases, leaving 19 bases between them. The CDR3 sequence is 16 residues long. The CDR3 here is CASSQDPKGHFWGYTF. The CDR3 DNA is TGCGCCAGCAGCCAAGACCCTAAAGGACATTTTTGGGGCTACACCTTC.

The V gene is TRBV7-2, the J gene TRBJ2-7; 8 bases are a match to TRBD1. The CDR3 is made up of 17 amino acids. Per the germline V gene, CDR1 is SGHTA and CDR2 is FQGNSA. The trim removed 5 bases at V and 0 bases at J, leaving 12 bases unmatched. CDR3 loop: CASSALPRTGNSYEQYF. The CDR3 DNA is TGTGCCAGCAGCGCCCTCCCCAGGACAGGGAACTCCTACGAGCAGTACTTC.

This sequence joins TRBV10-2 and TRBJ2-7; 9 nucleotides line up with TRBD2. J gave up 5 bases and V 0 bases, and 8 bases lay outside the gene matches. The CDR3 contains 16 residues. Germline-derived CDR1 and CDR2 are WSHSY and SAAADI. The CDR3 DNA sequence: TGCGCCAGCAGTGAGTCCGGGACTAGCTGGGTCCACGAGCAGTACTTC. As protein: CASSESGTSWVHEQYF.

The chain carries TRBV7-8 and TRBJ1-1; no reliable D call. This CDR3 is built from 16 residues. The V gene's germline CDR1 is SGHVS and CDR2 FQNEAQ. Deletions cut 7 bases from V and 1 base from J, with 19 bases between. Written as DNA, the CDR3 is TGTGCCAGCACCCAGCAGGTGGCAGGAACGAACACTGAAGCTTTCTTT. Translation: CASTQQVAGTNTEAFF.

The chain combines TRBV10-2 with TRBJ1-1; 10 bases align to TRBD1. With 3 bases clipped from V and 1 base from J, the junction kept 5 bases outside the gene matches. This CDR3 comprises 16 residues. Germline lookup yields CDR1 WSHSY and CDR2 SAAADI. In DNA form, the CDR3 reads TGCGCCAGCAGTGAATGGGACAGGGGAGGGAACACTGAAGCTTTCTTT. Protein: CASSEWDRGGNTEAFF.

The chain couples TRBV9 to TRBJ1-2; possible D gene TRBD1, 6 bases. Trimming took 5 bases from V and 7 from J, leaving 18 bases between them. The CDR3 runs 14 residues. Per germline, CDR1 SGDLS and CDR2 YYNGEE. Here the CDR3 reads CASSTGFVVGGYTF. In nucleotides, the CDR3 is TGTGCCAGCAGTACAGGGTTTGTTGTTGGTGGCTACACCTTC.

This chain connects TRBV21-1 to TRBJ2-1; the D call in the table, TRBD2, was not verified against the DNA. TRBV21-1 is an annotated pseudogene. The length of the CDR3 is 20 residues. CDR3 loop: CASSKDSGTSGRGMVNEQFF. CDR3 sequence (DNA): TGTGCCAGCAGCAAAGACTCCGGGACTAGCGGGAGGGGTATGGTCAATGAGCAGTTCTTC.

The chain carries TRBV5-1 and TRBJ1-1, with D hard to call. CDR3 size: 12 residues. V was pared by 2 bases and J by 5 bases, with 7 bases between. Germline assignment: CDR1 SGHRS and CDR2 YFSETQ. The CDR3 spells CASSFAGTEAFF. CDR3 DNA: TGCGCCAGCAGCTTCGCCGGGACTGAAGCTTTCTTT.

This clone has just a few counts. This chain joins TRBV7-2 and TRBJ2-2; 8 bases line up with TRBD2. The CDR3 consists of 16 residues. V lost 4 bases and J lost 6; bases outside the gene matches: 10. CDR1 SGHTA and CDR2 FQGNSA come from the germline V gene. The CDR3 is CASSSPRAGGAGELFF. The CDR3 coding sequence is TGTGCCAGCAGCTCCCCCAGGGCGGGGGGAGCCGGGGAGCTGTTTTTT.

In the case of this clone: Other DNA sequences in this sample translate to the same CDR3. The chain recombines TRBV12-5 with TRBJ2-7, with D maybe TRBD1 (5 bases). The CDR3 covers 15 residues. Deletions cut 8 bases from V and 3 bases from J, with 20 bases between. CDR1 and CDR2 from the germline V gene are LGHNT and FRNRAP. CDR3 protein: CASRWGDLPFYEQYF. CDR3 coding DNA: TGTGCTAGTCGTTGGGGCGATCTCCCTTTCTACGAGCAGTACTTC.

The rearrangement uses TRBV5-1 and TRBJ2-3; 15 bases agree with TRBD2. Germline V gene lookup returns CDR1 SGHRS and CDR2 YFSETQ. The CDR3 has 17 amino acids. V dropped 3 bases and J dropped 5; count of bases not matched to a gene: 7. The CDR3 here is CASSSGTSGGFIDTQYF. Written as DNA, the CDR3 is TGCGCCAGCAGCTCGGGGACTAGCGGGGGGTTTATAGATACGCAGTATTTT.

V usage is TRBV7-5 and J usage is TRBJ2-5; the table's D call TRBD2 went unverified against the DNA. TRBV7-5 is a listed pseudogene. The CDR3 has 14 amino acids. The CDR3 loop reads CVRSLLAGEETQYF. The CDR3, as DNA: TGTGTCAGAAGCTTACTAGCGGGGGAAGAGACCCAGTACTTC.

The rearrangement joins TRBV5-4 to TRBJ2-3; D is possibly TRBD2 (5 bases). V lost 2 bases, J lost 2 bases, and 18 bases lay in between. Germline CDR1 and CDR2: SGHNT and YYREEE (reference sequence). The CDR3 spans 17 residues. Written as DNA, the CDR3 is TGTGCCAGCAGCTTTGACCCCCTAAGCGGAAACACAGATACGCAGTATTTT. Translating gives CASSFDPLSGNTDTQYF.

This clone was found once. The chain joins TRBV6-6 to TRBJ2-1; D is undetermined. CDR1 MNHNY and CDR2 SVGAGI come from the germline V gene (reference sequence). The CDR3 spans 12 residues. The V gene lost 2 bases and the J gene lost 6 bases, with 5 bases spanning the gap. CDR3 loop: CASSYRVNEQFF. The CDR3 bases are TGTGCCAGCAGTTACAGGGTCAATGAGCAGTTCTTC.

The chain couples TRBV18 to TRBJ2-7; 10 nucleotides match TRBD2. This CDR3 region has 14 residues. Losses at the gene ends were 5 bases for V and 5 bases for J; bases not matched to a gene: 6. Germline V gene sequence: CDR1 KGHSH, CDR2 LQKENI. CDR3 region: CASSSLAGGNEQYF. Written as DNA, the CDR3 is TGTGCCAGCTCATCCTTAGCGGGAGGTAACGAGCAGTACTTC.

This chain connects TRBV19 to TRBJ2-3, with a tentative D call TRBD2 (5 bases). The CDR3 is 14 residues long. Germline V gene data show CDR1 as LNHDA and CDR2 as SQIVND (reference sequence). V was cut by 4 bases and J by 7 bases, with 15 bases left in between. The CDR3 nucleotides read TGTGCCAGTAGTACCGGCCCGGGGAGAAATACGCAGTATTTT. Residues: CASSTGPGRNTQYF.

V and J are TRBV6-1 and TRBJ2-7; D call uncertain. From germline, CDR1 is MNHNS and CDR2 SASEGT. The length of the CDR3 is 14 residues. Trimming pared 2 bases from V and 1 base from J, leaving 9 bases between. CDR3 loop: CASSERRQSYEQYF. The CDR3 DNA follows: TGTGCCAGCAGTGAAAGGAGACAATCCTACGAGCAGTACTTC.

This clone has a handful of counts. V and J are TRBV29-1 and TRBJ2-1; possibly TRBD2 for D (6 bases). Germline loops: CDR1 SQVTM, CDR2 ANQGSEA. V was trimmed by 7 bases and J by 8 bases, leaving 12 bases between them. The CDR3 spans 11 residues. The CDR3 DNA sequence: TGCAGCGGGGGACTCCAGGATGAGCAGTTCTTC. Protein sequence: CSGGLQDEQFF.

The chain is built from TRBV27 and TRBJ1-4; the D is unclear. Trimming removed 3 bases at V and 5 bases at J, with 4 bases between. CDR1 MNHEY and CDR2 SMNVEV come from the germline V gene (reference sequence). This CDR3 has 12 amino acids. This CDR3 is CASSFRNEKLFF. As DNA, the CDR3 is TGTGCCAGCAGTTTCAGGAATGAAAAACTGTTTTTT.

CDR3 in amino acids: CASSPGQKRNYGYTF. DNA of the CDR3: TGTGCCAGTAGTCCAGGACAGAAACGTAACTATGGCTACACCTTC. The rearrangement uses TRBV19 and TRBJ1-2, with TRBD1 as a possible D gene (6 bases). V lost 5 bases and J lost 1, with 14 bases in between. The CDR3 totals 15 residues. Germline CDR1 LNHDA, CDR2 SQIVND (reference sequence).

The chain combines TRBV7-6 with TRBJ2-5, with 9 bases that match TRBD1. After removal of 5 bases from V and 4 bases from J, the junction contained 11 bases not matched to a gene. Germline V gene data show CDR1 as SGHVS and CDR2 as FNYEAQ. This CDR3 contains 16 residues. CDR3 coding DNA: TGTGCCAGCAGCCTCGACAGGGGGACGGGGGGAGAGACCCAGTACTTC. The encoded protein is CASSLDRGTGGETQYF. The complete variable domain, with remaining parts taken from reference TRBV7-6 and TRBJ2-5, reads GAGVSQSPRYKVTKRGQDVALRCDPISGHVSLYWYRQALGQGPEFLTYFNYEAQQDKSGLPNDRFSAERPEGSISTLTIQRTEQRDSAMYRCASSLDRGTGGETQYFGPGTRLLVL.

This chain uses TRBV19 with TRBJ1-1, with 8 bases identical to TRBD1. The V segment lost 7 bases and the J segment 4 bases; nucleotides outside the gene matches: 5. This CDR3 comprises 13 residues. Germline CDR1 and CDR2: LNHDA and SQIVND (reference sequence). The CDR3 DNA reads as TGTGCCAGTACCCCCACAGGGGGCACTGAAGCTTTCTTT. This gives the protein CASTPTGGTEAFF. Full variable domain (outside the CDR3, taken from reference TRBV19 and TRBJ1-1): DGGITQSPKYLFRKEGQNVTLSCEQNLNHDAMYWYRQDPGQGLRLIYYSQIVNDFQKGDIAEGYSVSREKKESFPLTVTSAQKNPTAFYLCASTPTGGTEAFFGQGTRLTVV.

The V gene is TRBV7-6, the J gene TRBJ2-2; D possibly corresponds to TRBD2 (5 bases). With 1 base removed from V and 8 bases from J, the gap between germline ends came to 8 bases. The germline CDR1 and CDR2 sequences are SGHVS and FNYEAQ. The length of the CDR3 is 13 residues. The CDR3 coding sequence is TGTGCCAGCAGCTTAGTGCGACTAGGGGAGCTGTTTTTT. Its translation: CASSLVRLGELFF.

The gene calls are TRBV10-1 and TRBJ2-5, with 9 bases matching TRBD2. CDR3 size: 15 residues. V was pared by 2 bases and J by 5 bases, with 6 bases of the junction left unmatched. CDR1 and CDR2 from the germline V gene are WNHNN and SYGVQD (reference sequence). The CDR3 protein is CASSERGGRGETQYF. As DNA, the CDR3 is TGCGCCAGCAGTGAGAGGGGCGGGAGGGGCGAGACCCAGTACTTC.

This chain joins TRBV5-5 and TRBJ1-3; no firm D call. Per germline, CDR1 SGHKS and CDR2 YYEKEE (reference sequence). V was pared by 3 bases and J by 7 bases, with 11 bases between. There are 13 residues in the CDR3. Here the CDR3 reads CASSWEQMNTIYF. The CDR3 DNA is TGTGCCAGCAGCTGGGAACAGATGAACACCATATATTTT.

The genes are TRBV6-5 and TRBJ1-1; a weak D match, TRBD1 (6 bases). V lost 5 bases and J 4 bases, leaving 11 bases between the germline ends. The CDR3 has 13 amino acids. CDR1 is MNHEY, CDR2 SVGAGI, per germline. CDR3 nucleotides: TGTGCCAGCAGTACACAGGGCGGCACTGAAGCTTTCTTT. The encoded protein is CASSTQGGTEAFF.